These T cell receptor beta chains were read from a single sample in a study of early T cells in non-severe SARS-CoV-2 infection. Each CDR3 protein is one row after TCRdb ran MiXCR on the 5' RACE reads. This table holds just under 65,000 distinct CDR3 sequences, 5% to 6.5% found once. Specimen: whole blood, collected at baseline. The receptors derive from an adult who was a healthcare worker with PCR-confirmed SARS-CoV-2 infection or an uninfected control (not recorded which). The CDR3 runs from the conserved cysteine through the conserved F or W. D genes are given only for firm matches. For some rows the clone size is stated as once, few or many, or as a class when expanded; others skip it.

NA	many	TRBJ2-6	17	TRBV5-6	CASSLIPTGPGANVLTF	TGTGCCAGCAGCTTGATACCGACAGGTCCTGGGGCCAACGTCCTGACTTTC
NA	few	TRBJ1-4	15	TRBV20-1	CSARTSTARYEKLFF	TGCAGTGCTAGAACTTCGACAGCGCGATATGAAAAACTGTTTTTT
NA	many	TRBJ2-1	15	TRBV12-3/TRBV12-4	CASSLGGAPYNEQFF	TGTGCCAGCAGTCTTGGGGGGGCCCCCTACAATGAGCAGTTCTTC
NA	few	TRBJ2-5	15	TRBV7-9	CASSSRRGGGETQYF	TGTGCCAGCAGCTCAAGGAGGGGCGGCGGAGAGACCCAGTACTTC
TRBD2	few	TRBJ2-7	14	TRBV20-1	CSAPGLARSTEQYF	TGCAGTGCTCCCGGACTAGCGCGATCTACCGAGCAGTACTTC
NA	many	TRBJ1-1	12	TRBV29-1	CSAGEGGTEAFF	TGCAGCGCTGGGGAGGGAGGGACTGAAGCTTTCTTT
TRBD2	NA	TRBJ2-1	16	TRBV20-1	CSAREASGITYNEQFF	TGCAGTGCTAGAGAAGCTAGCGGGATTACCTACAATGAGCAGTTCTTC
NA	few	TRBJ1-2	15	TRBV9	CASSSLDLEFYGYTF	TGTGCCAGCAGCTCCCTAGACTTGGAGTTCTATGGCTACACCTTC
TRBD1	many	TRBJ2-5	16	TRBV7-2	CASSLVTGQTFETQYF	TGTGCCAGCAGCTTAGTAACGGGACAGACATTTGAGACCCAGTACTTC
NA	few	TRBJ1-1	15	TRBV6-5	CASSYSRGGGTEAFF	TGTGCCAGCAGTTACTCCAGGGGTGGCGGCACTGAAGCTTTCTTT
NA	few	TRBJ1-3	15	TRBV11-2	CASRAASGPGNTIYF	TGTGCCAGCAGGGCCGCATCCGGGCCTGGAAACACCATATATTTT
NA	many	TRBJ2-7	13	TRBV20-1	CSARASSVYEQYF	TGCAGTGCTAGAGCCTCTAGCGTCTACGAGCAGTACTTC
NA	NA	TRBJ2-7	12	TRBV6-2/TRBV6-3	CASSPLSYEQYF	TGTGCCAGCAGCCCCCTCTCCTACGAGCAGTACTTC
TRBD1	many	TRBJ2-5	12	TRBV6-1	CASGYRDRVYNF	TGTGCCAGCGGATACCGGGACAGGGTATACAACTTC
NA	many	TRBJ2-1	19	TRBV6-1	CASSEAGGANDFTDNEQFF	TGTGCCAGCAGTGAAGCCGGGGGCGCTAATGATTTTACCGACAATGAGCAGTTCTTC
TRBD2	many	TRBJ2-7	16	TRBV18	CASSSDSPGLSYEQYF	TGTGCCAGCTCATCCGACAGCCCGGGACTAAGTTACGAGCAGTACTTC
NA	many	TRBJ1-6	16	TRBV18	CASSSDRSYYNSPLHF	TGTGCCAGCTCATCGGACCGGAGCTACTATAATTCACCCCTCCACTTT
NA	NA	TRBJ1-5	12	TRBV2	CASSENNQPQHF	TGTGCCAGCAGCGAGAACAATCAGCCCCAGCATTTT
TRBD2	many	TRBJ2-7	14	TRBV10-3	CAIASGMVSYEQYF	TGTGCCATCGCGAGCGGGATGGTCTCCTACGAGCAGTACTTC
NA	NA	TRBJ1-1	14	TRBV12-3/TRBV12-4	CASRAGTLNTEAFF	TGTGCCAGCAGGGCCGGGACATTGAACACTGAAGCTTTCTTT
NA	many	TRBJ1-2	14	TRBV14	CASSQDLSPYGYTF	TGTGCCAGCAGCCAAGATTTGAGCCCCTATGGCTACACCTTC
TRBD2	many	TRBJ2-1	15	TRBV11-3	CASSSEASGDNEQFF	TGTGCCAGCAGCTCAGAGGCTAGCGGGGACAATGAGCAGTTCTTC
NA	many	TRBJ2-7	14	TRBV5-6	CASSLAGIPYEQYF	TGTGCCAGCAGCTTGGCGGGGATCCCCTACGAGCAGTACTTC
TRBD2	many	TRBJ2-7	14	TRBV29-1	CSVGTSGGPYEQYF	TGCAGCGTTGGGACTAGCGGGGGTCCCTACGAGCAGTACTTC
NA	many	TRBJ1-1	14	TRBV20-1	CSAPLTHANTEAFF	TGCAGTGCTCCCTTGACACACGCTAACACTGAAGCTTTCTTT
TRBD1	many	TRBJ2-7	14	TRBV7-2	CASSPKGGIVEQYF	TGTGCCAGCAGCCCGAAAGGGGGCATAGTCGAGCAGTACTTC
TRBD1	many	TRBJ2-5	14	TRBV10-3	CAISFNRGPETQYF	TGTGCCATCAGTTTTAACAGGGGGCCGGAGACCCAGTACTTC
NA	NA	TRBJ2-7	15	TRBV20-1	CSASSAGRSSYEQYF	TGCAGTGCTAGTAGCGCGGGACGGAGCTCCTACGAGCAGTACTTC
TRBD1	many	TRBJ1-5	14	TRBV13	CASSFNRGRQPQHF	TGTGCCAGCAGCTTTAACAGGGGGCGTCAGCCCCAGCATTTT
NA	many	TRBJ1-1	16	TRBV27	CASSLSMSGRSAEAFF	TGTGCCAGCAGTTTATCGATGTCGGGGAGGAGTGCTGAAGCTTTCTTT
NA	many	TRBJ1-1	15	TRBV18	CASSPGIMGSTEAFF	TGTGCCAGCTCACCCGGGATCATGGGTTCGACTGAAGCTTTCTTT
NA	many	TRBJ2-7	14	TRBV27	CASSSNRGGYEQYF	TGTGCCAGCAGCTCTAACAGGGGGGGTTACGAGCAGTACTTC
NA	NA	TRBJ2-7	13	TRBV27	CASRFPGQPEQYF	TGTGCCAGCAGGTTTCCGGGACAACCCGAGCAGTACTTC
NA	many	TRBJ1-3	16	TRBV7-2	CASSPTRHGSGNTIYF	TGTGCCAGCAGCCCGACCCGGCATGGCTCTGGAAACACCATATATTTT
NA	many	TRBJ2-1	15	TRBV4-2	CASSPPGVRDNEQFF	TGTGCCAGCAGCCCGCCAGGGGTTAGGGACAATGAGCAGTTCTTC
NA	many	TRBJ1-2	12	TRBV18	CASSPKSYGYTF	TGTGCCAGCTCACCGAAGAGCTATGGCTACACCTTC
TRBD1	few	TRBJ1-5	15	TRBV18	CASSPGTGGNQPQHF	TGTGCCAGCTCACCCGGGACAGGGGGAAATCAGCCCCAGCATTTT
NA	NA	TRBJ2-7	14	TRBV6-2/TRBV6-3	CASSSATAPYEQYF	TGTGCCAGCAGTTCAGCTACGGCCCCCTACGAGCAGTACTTC
NA	NA	TRBJ2-4	14	TRBV27	CASSLQGTKNIQYF	TGTGCCAGCAGTTTACAGGGGACCAAAAACATTCAGTACTTC
TRBD2	NA	TRBJ2-1	14	TRBV20-1	CSASVPAGGNEQFF	TGCAGTGCTAGCGTACCCGCGGGGGGCAATGAGCAGTTCTTC
TRBD2	few	TRBJ2-7	15	TRBV5-1	CASSFSGRVSYEQYF	TGCGCCAGCAGCTTTAGCGGGAGGGTCTCCTACGAGCAGTACTTC
NA	many	TRBJ2-4	13	TRBV29-1	CSVGGHTKNIQYF	TGCAGCGTTGGGGGACATACAAAAAACATTCAGTACTTC
TRBD1	NA	TRBJ2-7	14	TRBV6-6	CASTETGGEYEQYF	TGTGCCAGCACTGAGACAGGGGGAGAATACGAGCAGTACTTC
NA	NA	TRBJ2-3	15	TRBV11-2	CANSLLRLSTDTQYF	TGTGCCAACAGCTTATTAAGGCTTAGCACAGATACGCAGTATTTT
NA	NA	TRBJ1-1	17	TRBV4-1	CASSHQVVRERNTEAFF	TGCGCCAGCAGCCACCAAGTTGTCCGGGAGAGGAACACTGAAGCTTTCTTT
NA	many	TRBJ2-3	18	TRBV19	CASSPAHDRMGSTDTQYF	TGTGCCAGTAGCCCTGCCCATGACAGGATGGGAAGCACAGATACGCAGTATTTT
TRBD1	many	TRBJ1-2	15	TRBV3-1	CASSQDRGLGYGYTF	TGTGCCAGCAGCCAGGACAGGGGGCTGGGCTATGGCTACACCTTC
TRBD2	many	TRBJ2-1	20	TRBV24-1	CATSDYGPVGSGRGDNEQFF	TGTGCCACCAGTGATTACGGCCCCGTTGGTAGCGGGAGAGGCGACAATGAGCAGTTCTTC
NA	NA	TRBJ1-4	16	TRBV10-2	CASRRTVLPTNEKLFF	TGCGCCAGCAGGAGGACAGTACTACCAACTAATGAAAAACTGTTTTTT
NA	many	TRBJ2-7	14	TRBV7-2	CASSLAFQGYEQYF	TGTGCCAGCAGCTTAGCTTTCCAAGGCTACGAGCAGTACTTC
TRBD1	many	TRBJ2-1	16	TRBV5-5	CASSWGQGISYNEQFF	TGTGCCAGCAGCTGGGGACAGGGGATCTCCTACAATGAGCAGTTCTTC
NA	few	TRBJ2-6	16	TRBV27	CASSLSTISGANVLTF	TGTGCCAGCAGTTTATCGACCATCTCTGGGGCCAACGTCCTGACTTTC
TRBD2	many	TRBJ2-7	13	TRBV12-3/TRBV12-4	CASAGTSRYEQYF	TGTGCCAGCGCCGGGACTAGCCGTTACGAGCAGTACTTC
TRBD2	many	TRBJ2-5	14	TRBV7-8	CASSPRTSGETQYF	TGTGCCAGCAGCCCTCGGACTAGCGGAGAGACCCAGTACTTC